One and the same sample provided the 18 T cell receptor beta chains below, sequenced in a study of beta chain features in type 1 diabetes. The authors reverse transcribed all of the isolated RNA, so sequencing captured expressed TCRB transcripts. TCRdb keeps only in-frame clones here, not all; method: immunoSEQ multiplex PCR. The data show roughly 230,000 clones, roughly 9.6% seen once. The specimen sequenced was naive CD4+ T cells from blood. All receptors come from a woman between 18 and 29 years old in good health.

This clone was found a few times. The V gene is TRBV29-1, the J gene TRBJ2-2; TRBD2 matches 10 bases. Germline-derived CDR1 and CDR2 are SQVTM and ANQGSEA. The CDR3 runs to 17 residues. J was trimmed by 1 base and V by 2 bases; bases with no gene match: 7. This CDR3 reads CSVEKPSGGVNTGELFF. The CDR3 DNA reads TGCAGCGTTGAAAAACCTAGCGGGGGAGTGAACACCGGGGAGCTGTTTTTT.

This clone was seen a handful of times. The V call is TRBV11-2, the J call TRBJ1-5; D unresolved. V was clipped by 3 bases and J by 6 bases, with 9 bases between them. Germline V gene data show CDR1 as SGHAT and CDR2 as FQNNGV. The CDR3 contains 13 residues. The CDR3 sequence: CASSFSEGQPQHF. The DNA of the CDR3 is TGTGCCAGCAGCTTTTCCGAGGGTCAGCCCCAGCATTTT.

This clone occurred many times. V and J are TRBV7-9 and TRBJ2-3; tentative D call: TRBD2 (6 bases). The CDR3 is 14 amino acids. CDR1 is SEHNR, CDR2 FQNEAQ, per germline (reference sequence). The ends were cut back, 8 bases at V and 2 bases at J, with 14 bases in the middle. Here the CDR3 DNA reads TGTGCCAGCGGCCATAGGGAGGACACAGATACGCAGTATTTT. Encoded protein: CASGHREDTDTQYF.

The sample holds a few counts of this clone. The rearrangement joins TRBV9 to TRBJ2-1, with TRBD2 identical over 16 bases. V was pared by 4 bases and J by 7 bases, with 11 bases of the junction left unmatched. The germline CDR1 and CDR2 sequences are SGDLS and YYNGEE. The CDR3 sequence is 18 residues long. In DNA form, the CDR3 reads TGTGCCAGCAGCCTAGGGACTAGCGGGAGGGCCGGTAGTAATGAGCAGTTCTTC. Protein: CASSLGTSGRAGSNEQFF.

V is TRBV5-1 and J is TRBJ2-7; 8 nucleotides align to TRBD1. J was trimmed by 2 bases and V by 4 bases; bases with no gene match: 8. This CDR3 is 15 amino acids long. CDR1 is SGHRS and CDR2 is YFSETQ in the germline V gene. CDR3 sequence (DNA): TGCGCCAGCAGCGGGGGGACAGGCGGGGCCTACGAGCAGTACTTC. It encodes CASSGGTGGAYEQYF.

V usage is TRBV5-1 and J usage is TRBJ1-1; the D gene is possibly TRBD1 (5 bases). V was pared by 0 bases and J by 1 base, with 10 bases between. From germline, CDR1 is SGHRS and CDR2 YFSETQ. The CDR3 has 15 amino acids. The CDR3 sequence: CASSLARAGNTEAFF. Here the CDR3 DNA reads TGCGCCAGCAGCTTGGCCAGGGCAGGGAACACTGAAGCTTTCTTT.

This clone occurred a few times. J is TRBJ2-7 and V is TRBV27; possible D gene TRBD2, 6 bases. There are 16 residues in the CDR3. CDR1 is MNHEY, CDR2 SMNVEV, per germline (reference sequence). The ends were cut back, 5 bases at V and 7 bases at J, with 24 bases in the middle. The CDR3 coding sequence is TGTGCCAGCAGTCTACAAACCGGGACTCACACGGGGGAGCAGTACTTC. It is translated as CASSLQTGTHTGEQYF.

This clone was observed at least ten times. The chain's CDR3 is CASSQQTENTEAFF. The DNA for the CDR3 is TGCGCCAGCAGTCAACAGACAGAGAACACTGAAGCTTTCTTT. The chain links TRBV23-1 to TRBJ1-1; TRBD1 might be the D (5 bases). TRBV23-1 is assigned to the ORF class and has an uncertain function. The ends were cut back, 2 bases at V and 1 base at J, with 8 bases in the middle. The CDR3 covers 14 residues.

Regarding this clone: The sample contains more than one DNA sequence encoding this CDR3. This rearrangement joins TRBV7-2 to TRBJ2-7; 8 positions match TRBD1. V was clipped by 3 bases and J by 1 base; unmatched bases: 2. The CDR3 runs to 14 residues. CDR1 SGHTA and CDR2 FQGNSA come from the germline V gene. The CDR3 region has the DNA TGTGCCAGCAGCTTCGACAGGGGATCCTACGAGCAGTACTTC. It codes for CASSFDRGSYEQYF.

This clone was detected a few times. CDR3 sequence reads: CASRIQGAVNTGELFF. The CDR3 coding sequence is TGTGCCAGTAGAATCCAGGGGGCGGTAAACACCGGGGAGCTGTTTTTT. The V gene is TRBV19, the J gene TRBJ2-2; 8 nucleotides agree with TRBD1. V shed 6 bases and J 2 bases; nucleotides not matched to a gene: 8. This CDR3 contains 16 residues. The germline V gene encodes CDR1 LNHDA and CDR2 SQIVND (reference sequence).

The chain combines TRBV5-1 with TRBJ2-3; TRBD2 might be the D (7 bases). The germline gives CDR1 SGHRS, CDR2 YFSETQ. V was trimmed by 4 bases and J by 4 bases, leaving 16 bases between them. The CDR3 is 15 residues long. The chain's CDR3 is CASSPGRGRPDTQYF. The CDR3 DNA sequence: TGCGCCAGCAGCCCCGGGCGGGGGCGCCCAGATACGCAGTATTTT. Looking up the rest from reference TRBV5-1 and TRBJ2-3 gives the full variable domain: KAGVTQTPRYLIKTRGQQVTLSCSPISGHRSVSWYQQTPGQGLQFLFEYFSETQRNKGNFPGRFSGRQFSNSRSEMNVSTLELGDSALYLCASSPGRGRPDTQYFGPGTRLTVL.

This clone was observed a handful of times. The chain combines TRBV30 with TRBJ2-5; possibly TRBD1 for D (5 bases). TRBJ2-7 matches the DNA end more closely, so the J call is doubtful. Germline loops: CDR1 GTSNPN, CDR2 SVGIG (reference sequence). CDR3 length equals 14 residues. CDR3 sequence (DNA): TGTGCCTGGAGCGCTTCGGGCAGGGCGTACGAGCAGTACTTC. Translated, it gives CAWSASGRAYEQYF.

V is TRBV5-1 and J is TRBJ1-6; D unclear. The V end was cut by 3 bases, the J end by 10 bases, with 14 bases between. This CDR3 contains 14 residues. Per the germline V gene, CDR1 is SGHRS and CDR2 is YFSETQ. This CDR3 reads CASSSAGPGSPLHF. The CDR3 region has the DNA TGCGCCAGCAGCTCTGCCGGCCCAGGCTCACCCCTCCACTTT.

The chain couples TRBV2 to TRBJ1-1; TRBD1 matches at 8 bases. The CDR3 is 13 residues long. Germline-derived CDR1 and CDR2 are SNHLY and FYNNEI. V was clipped by 9 bases and J by 2 bases; unmatched bases: 5. The CDR3 loop is CARRTGRNTEAFF. CDR3 nucleotides: TGTGCCAGGCGGACAGGGCGTAACACTGAAGCTTTCTTT. The variable domain in full, with the rest retrieved from reference TRBV2 and TRBJ1-1, is EPEVTQTPSHQVTQMGQEVILRCVPISNHLYFYWYRQILGQKVEFLVSFYNNEISEKSEIFDDQFSVERPDGSNFTLKIRSTKLEDSAMYFCARRTGRNTEAFFGQGTRLTVV.

This clone showed up just a few times. CDR3 amino acids: CASSLGGSGSNEDTQYF. CDR3 in DNA: TGTGCCAGCAGCTTAGGCGGCAGCGGGAGTAACGAAGATACGCAGTATTTT. The chain has TRBV7-2 and TRBJ2-3, with 8 bases identical to TRBD2. The CDR3 loop spans 17 amino acids. The V gene end was trimmed by 1 base and the J gene end by 5 bases; junction bases not matched to a gene: 11. Germline CDR1 is SGHTA and CDR2 is FQGNSA.

This clone has only a few counts. The gene calls are TRBV19 and TRBJ2-1, with 10 bases identical to TRBD1. The V gene's germline CDR1 is LNHDA and CDR2 SQIVND (reference sequence). This CDR3 is 14 amino acids long. V gave up 7 bases and J gave up 4 bases; unmatched junction bases: 4. The CDR3 region is CASKPGQGYNEQFF. The CDR3 coding sequence is TGTGCCAGTAAACCGGGACAGGGGTACAATGAGCAGTTCTTC.

This chain joins TRBV6-6 and TRBJ2-3; the match to TRBD2 covers 11 bases. The CDR3 runs 16 residues. V lost 2 bases to trimming and J lost 5 bases; unmatched junction nucleotides: 6. Germline values: CDR1 MNHNY, CDR2 SVGAGI (reference sequence). In nucleotides, the CDR3 is TGTGCCAGCAGTTACACACTAGCGGGAGCTGGAGATACGCAGTATTTT. Its translation is CASSYTLAGAGDTQYF.

This clone came up a few times. The V and J genes are TRBV2 and TRBJ2-7, with TRBD2 as a possible D gene (5 bases). The CDR3 totals 12 residues. From germline, CDR1 is SNHLY and CDR2 FYNNEI. Trimming left V 3 bases short and J 11 bases short, with 14 bases between. The CDR3 sequence is CASSEVESGEYF. CDR3 sequence (DNA): TGTGCCAGCAGTGAGGTGGAGTCCGGGGAGTACTTC.